The text below deals with one T cell receptor (beta chain). Authors' methods: Reference gene primers were amplified, and this amplification served to estimate nucleated cell counts. Data came from immunoSEQ multiplex PCR; TCRdb stores just in-frame clones and leaves some out. V, J and clone size are taken as reported in that table, and D and trimming were inferred from the DNA itself. The sample has around 280,000 clones; roughly 90% are singletons. Germline CDR1 is SQVTM and CDR2 is ANQGSEA. The CDR3 is 13 amino acids. V lost 8 bases to trimming and J lost 4 bases, with 17 bases between them. The data belong to a study of blood T cell repertoires in COVID-19. Study background: Both acute and convalescent COVID-19 samples were obtained from the United States, Italy and Spain.

Cohort allocation depended upon clinical history that participants reported. Among Cohort 3 donors, those recovered had two negative PCRs, clearance, or symptom resolution. The TCR was taken from a woman between 40 and 55 years old who had recovered from COVID-19. The chain joins TRBV29-1 to TRBJ1-1; D uncertain. Input material: PBMCs or T cells enriched from blood (not recorded which). The CDR3 DNA reads as TGCAGCCCCTCCCAGGTCCATGCCACTGAAGCTTTCTTT. Residues: CSPSQVHATEAFF.